Listed below are T cell receptor beta chains from one sample, sequenced in a study of memory CD4+ T cells and cytomegalovirus serostatus. The method was immunoSEQ multiplex PCR; TCRdb's version includes in-frame clones alone and lacks a portion of them. The sample yields just under 60,000 clones, about 81% seen once. Sequenced material: memory CD4+ T cells from blood. These receptors all stem from an adult in good health and CMV-seronegative. The CDR3 runs from the conserved cysteine through the conserved F or W. The order of the fields is D gene, V gene, J gene, clone size, CDR3 protein, CDR3 DNA. D genes are given only for firm matches. Clone size is stated in some rows and not others, as once, few, many or a class when expanded.

D: -; V: TRBV11-2; J: TRBJ1-2; size: few; CDR3: CASSPGGHYGYTF; DNA: TGTGCCAGCAGCCCCGGGGGTCACTATGGCTACACCTTC
D: -; V: TRBV29-1; J: TRBJ2-5; size: -; CDR3: CSVEDQSGPLPQETQYF; DNA: TGCAGCGTTGAAGATCAATCGGGACCCCTTCCCCAAGAGACCCAGTACTTC
D: -; V: TRBV4-2; J: TRBJ1-5; size: few; CDR3: CASSQEVRGEPQHF; DNA: TGTGCCAGCAGCCAAGAGGTACGCGGGGAGCCCCAGCATTTT
D: -; V: TRBV5-1; J: TRBJ2-5; size: -; CDR3: CASSLGGTSETQYF; DNA: TGCGCCAGCAGCTTGGGGGGGACTTCAGAGACCCAGTACTTC
D: TRBD2; V: TRBV18; J: TRBJ2-5; size: -; CDR3: CASSPPPSLAGGRETQYF; DNA: TGTGCCAGCTCACCACCACCGTCTCTAGCGGGAGGACGGGAGACCCAGTACTTC
D: -; V: TRBV10-1; J: TRBJ1-2; size: -; CDR3: CASSFPSDIRTYGYTF; DNA: TGCGCCAGCTCGTTCCCCTCGGATATAAGGACATATGGCTACACCTTC
D: -; V: TRBV19; J: TRBJ1-2; size: -; CDR3: CASSMYRAPGGYTF; DNA: TGTGCCAGTAGTATGTACAGGGCCCCTGGCGGCTACACCTTC
D: -; V: TRBV10-1; J: TRBJ1-1; size: -; CDR3: CASSADSITEAFF; DNA: TGCGCCAGCAGTGCGGACAGTATCACTGAAGCTTTCTTT
D: -; V: TRBV6-6; J: TRBJ2-1; size: -; CDR3: CASSYVTGSYNEQFF; DNA: TGTGCCAGCAGTTATGTGACAGGCTCCTACAATGAGCAGTTCTTC
D: -; V: TRBV11-2; J: TRBJ1-2; size: -; CDR3: CASSSLMGYTF; DNA: TGTGCCAGCAGCTCCCTGATGGGCTACACCTTC
D: TRBD2; V: TRBV7-2; J: TRBJ2-3; size: -; CDR3: CASSQSGTSADTQYF; DNA: TGTGCCAGCAGCCAGTCTGGGACTAGCGCAGATACGCAGTATTTT
D: -; V: TRBV7-9; J: TRBJ2-2; size: -; CDR3: CASSLELVDTGELFF; DNA: TGTGCCAGCAGCTTAGAACTTGTGGACACCGGGGAGCTGTTTTTT
D: -; V: TRBV4-2; J: TRBJ2-1; size: -; CDR3: CASSIGGVIGNEQFF; DNA: TGTGCCAGCAGCATAGGAGGAGTTATTGGGAATGAGCAGTTCTTC
D: TRBD1; V: TRBV30; J: TRBJ1-4; size: -; CDR3: CAWSGQGAGELFF; DNA: TGTGCCTGGAGTGGACAGGGGGCAGGGGAACTGTTTTTT
D: TRBD1; V: TRBV11-2; J: TRBJ2-3; size: -; CDR3: CASSSYRGKGDTQYF; DNA: TGTGCCAGCAGCTCCTACAGGGGAAAGGGAGATACGCAGTATTTT
D: -; V: TRBV9; J: TRBJ2-1; size: -; CDR3: CASSREWGAYNEQFF; DNA: TGTGCCAGCAGCAGGGAGTGGGGGGCCTACAATGAGCAGTTCTTC
D: -; V: TRBV11-3; J: TRBJ2-5; size: -; CDR3: CASSLERGQETQYF; DNA: TGTGCCAGCAGCTTAGAGAGGGGCCAAGAGACCCAGTACTTC
D: -; V: TRBV5-1; J: TRBJ1-4; size: -; CDR3: CASSARTSNNEKLFF; DNA: TGCGCCAGCAGCGCAAGGACCTCAAATAATGAAAAACTGTTTTTT
D: TRBD2; V: TRBV30; J: TRBJ2-7; size: -; CDR3: CAWSTKGLAGYEQYF; DNA: TGTGCCTGGAGTACAAAGGGACTAGCGGGCTACGAGCAGTACTTC
D: TRBD2; V: TRBV7-8; J: TRBJ2-4; size: -; CDR3: CASSPFRVLAGIAKNIQYF; DNA: TGTGCCAGCAGCCCCTTTAGGGTACTAGCGGGAATAGCCAAAAACATTCAGTACTTC
D: TRBD1; V: TRBV19; J: TRBJ2-3; size: -; CDR3: CASSIGTDPGDTQYF; DNA: TGTGCCAGTAGTATTGGGACAGATCCAGGAGATACGCAGTATTTT
D: -; V: TRBV5-1; J: TRBJ1-5; size: -; CDR3: CASSLVCRAQPQHF; DNA: TGCGCCAGCAGCTTGGTGTGTCGGGCTCAGCCCCAGCATTTT
D: TRBD1; V: TRBV11-3; J: TRBJ2-7; size: -; CDR3: CASSLDGTVSREQYF; DNA: TGTGCCAGCAGCTTAGATGGGACAGTAAGTCGCGAGCAGTACTTC
D: TRBD1; V: TRBV9; J: TRBJ2-5; size: -; CDR3: CASSVGDRWQETQYF; DNA: TGTGCCAGCAGCGTCGGGGACAGGTGGCAAGAGACCCAGTACTTC
D: TRBD1; V: TRBV29-1; J: TRBJ1-2; size: -; CDR3: CSVRGTGEGGYTF; DNA: TGCAGCGTCCGAGGGACAGGGGAAGGTGGCTACACCTTC
D: -; V: TRBV19; J: TRBJ2-1; size: -; CDR3: CASTRGAGGNNEQFF; DNA: TGTGCCAGTACCCGGGGGGCTGGTGGAAACAATGAGCAGTTCTTC
D: -; V: TRBV5-1; J: TRBJ2-7; size: -; CDR3: CASSDLTDIYEQYF; DNA: TGCGCCAGCAGCGATCTAACAGATATCTACGAGCAGTACTTC
D: -; V: TRBV5-4; J: TRBJ2-1; size: -; CDR3: CASTKGGQLGSGEQFF; DNA: TGTGCCAGCACCAAGGGGGGCCAGTTAGGGTCAGGTGAGCAGTTCTTC
D: TRBD1; V: TRBV19; J: TRBJ1-4; size: -; CDR3: CASRGQATTTNEKLFF; DNA: TGTGCCAGTAGGGGACAGGCAACTACAACTAATGAAAAACTGTTTTTT
D: TRBD2; V: TRBV7-2; J: TRBJ2-1; size: -; CDR3: CASSFGTSVDEQFF; DNA: TGTGCCAGCAGCTTCGGGACTAGCGTCGATGAGCAGTTCTTC
D: -; V: TRBV19; J: TRBJ2-7; size: -; CDR3: CTSSIGDGSYEQYF; DNA: TGTACCAGTAGTATAGGGGACGGTTCCTACGAGCAGTACTTC